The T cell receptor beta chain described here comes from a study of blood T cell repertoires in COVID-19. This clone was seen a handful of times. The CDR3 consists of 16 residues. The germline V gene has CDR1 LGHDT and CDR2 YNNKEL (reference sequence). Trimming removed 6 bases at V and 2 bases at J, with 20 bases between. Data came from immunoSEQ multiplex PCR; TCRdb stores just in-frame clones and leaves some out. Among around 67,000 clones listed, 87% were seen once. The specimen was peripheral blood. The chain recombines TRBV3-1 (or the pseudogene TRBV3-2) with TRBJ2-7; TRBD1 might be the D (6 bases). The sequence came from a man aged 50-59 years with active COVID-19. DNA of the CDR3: TGTGCCAGCAGTCGTACCTACCGGGACAACGCCTACGAGCAGTACTTC. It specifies CASSRTYRDNAYEQYF.